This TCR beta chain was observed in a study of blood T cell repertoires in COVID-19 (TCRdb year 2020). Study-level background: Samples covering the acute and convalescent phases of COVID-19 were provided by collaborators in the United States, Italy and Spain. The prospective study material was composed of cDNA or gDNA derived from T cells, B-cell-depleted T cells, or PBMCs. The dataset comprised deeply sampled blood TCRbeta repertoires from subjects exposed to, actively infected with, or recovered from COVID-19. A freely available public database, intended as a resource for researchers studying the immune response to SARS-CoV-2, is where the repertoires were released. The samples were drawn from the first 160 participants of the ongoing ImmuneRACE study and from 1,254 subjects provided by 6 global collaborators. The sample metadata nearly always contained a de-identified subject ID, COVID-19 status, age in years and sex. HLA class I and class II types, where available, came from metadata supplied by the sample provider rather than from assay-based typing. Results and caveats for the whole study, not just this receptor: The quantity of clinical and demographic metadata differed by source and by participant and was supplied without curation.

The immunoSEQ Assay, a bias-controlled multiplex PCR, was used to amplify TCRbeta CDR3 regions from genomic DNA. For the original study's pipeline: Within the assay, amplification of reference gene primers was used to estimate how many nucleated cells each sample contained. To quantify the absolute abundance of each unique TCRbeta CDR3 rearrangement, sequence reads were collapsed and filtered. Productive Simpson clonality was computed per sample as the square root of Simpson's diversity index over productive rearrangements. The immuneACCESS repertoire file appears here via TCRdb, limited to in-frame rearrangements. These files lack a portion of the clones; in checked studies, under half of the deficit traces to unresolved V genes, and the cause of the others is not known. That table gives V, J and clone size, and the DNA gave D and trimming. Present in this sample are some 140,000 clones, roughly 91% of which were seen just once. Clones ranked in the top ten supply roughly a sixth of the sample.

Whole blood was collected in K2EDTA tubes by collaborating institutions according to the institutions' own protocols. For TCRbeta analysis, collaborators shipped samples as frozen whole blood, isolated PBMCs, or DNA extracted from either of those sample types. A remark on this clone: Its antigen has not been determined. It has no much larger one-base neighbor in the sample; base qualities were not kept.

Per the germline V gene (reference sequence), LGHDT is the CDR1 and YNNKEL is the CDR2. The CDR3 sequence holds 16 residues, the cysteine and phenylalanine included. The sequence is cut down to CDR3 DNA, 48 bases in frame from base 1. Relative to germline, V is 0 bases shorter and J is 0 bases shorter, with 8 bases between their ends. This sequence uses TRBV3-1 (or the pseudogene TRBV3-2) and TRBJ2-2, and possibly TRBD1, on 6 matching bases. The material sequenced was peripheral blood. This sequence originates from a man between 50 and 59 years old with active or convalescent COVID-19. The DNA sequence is TGTGCCAGCAGCCAAGAAGGGGGAACGAACACCGGGGAGCTGTTTTTT. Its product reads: CASSQEGGTNTGELFF.